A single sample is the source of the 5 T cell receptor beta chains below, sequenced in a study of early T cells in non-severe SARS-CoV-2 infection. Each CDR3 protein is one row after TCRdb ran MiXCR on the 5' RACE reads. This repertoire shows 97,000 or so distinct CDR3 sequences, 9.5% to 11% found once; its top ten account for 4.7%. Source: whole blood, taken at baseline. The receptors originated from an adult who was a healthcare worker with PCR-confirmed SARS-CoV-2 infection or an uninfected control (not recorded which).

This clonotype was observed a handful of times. In nucleotides, the CDR3 is TGTGCCAGCAGTGCGGCCACCTCTCACGATGAGCAGTTCTTC. As protein: CASSAATSHDEQFF. The V call is TRBV2, the J call TRBJ2-1; no firm D call. This CDR3 is built from 14 residues. Germline lookup yields CDR1 SNHLY and CDR2 FYNNEI. Trimming took off 4 bases at V and 8 bases at J, with 15 bases between the two ends.

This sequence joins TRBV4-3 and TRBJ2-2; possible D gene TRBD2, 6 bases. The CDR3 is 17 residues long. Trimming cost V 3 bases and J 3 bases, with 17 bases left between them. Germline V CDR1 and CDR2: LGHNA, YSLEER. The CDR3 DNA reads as TGCGCCAGCAGCCAGGGACTCACAAAACTCCACACCGGGGAGCTGTTTTTT. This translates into CASSQGLTKLHTGELFF.

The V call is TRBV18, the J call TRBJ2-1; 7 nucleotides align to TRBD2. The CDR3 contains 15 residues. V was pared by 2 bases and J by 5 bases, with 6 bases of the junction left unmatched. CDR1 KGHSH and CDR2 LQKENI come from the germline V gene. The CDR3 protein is CASSPISGLNNEQFF. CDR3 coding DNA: TGTGCCAGCTCACCAATTAGCGGGCTTAACAATGAGCAGTTCTTC.

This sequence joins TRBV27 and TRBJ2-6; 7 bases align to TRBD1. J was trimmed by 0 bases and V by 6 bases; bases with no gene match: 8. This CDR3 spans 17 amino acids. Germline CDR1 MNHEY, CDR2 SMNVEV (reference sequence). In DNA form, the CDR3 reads TGTGCCAGCAGCGACAGGGCCCCCCACTCTGGGGCCAACGTCCTGACTTTC. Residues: CASSDRAPHSGANVLTF.

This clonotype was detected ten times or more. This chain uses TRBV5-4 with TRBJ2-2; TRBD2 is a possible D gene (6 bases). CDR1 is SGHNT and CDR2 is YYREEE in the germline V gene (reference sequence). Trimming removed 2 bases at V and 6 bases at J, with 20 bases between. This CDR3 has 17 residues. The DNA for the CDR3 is TGTGCCAGCAGCTTTAGACGCGGGGTGAGGATAGCCGGGGAGCTGTTTTTT. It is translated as CASSFRRGVRIAGELFF. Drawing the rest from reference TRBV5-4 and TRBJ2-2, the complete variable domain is ETGVTQSPTHLIKTRGQQVTLRCSSQSGHNTVSWYQQALGQGPQFIFQYYREEENGRGNFPPRFSGLQFPNYSSELNVNALELDDSALYLCASSFRRGVRIAGELFFGEGSRLTVL.